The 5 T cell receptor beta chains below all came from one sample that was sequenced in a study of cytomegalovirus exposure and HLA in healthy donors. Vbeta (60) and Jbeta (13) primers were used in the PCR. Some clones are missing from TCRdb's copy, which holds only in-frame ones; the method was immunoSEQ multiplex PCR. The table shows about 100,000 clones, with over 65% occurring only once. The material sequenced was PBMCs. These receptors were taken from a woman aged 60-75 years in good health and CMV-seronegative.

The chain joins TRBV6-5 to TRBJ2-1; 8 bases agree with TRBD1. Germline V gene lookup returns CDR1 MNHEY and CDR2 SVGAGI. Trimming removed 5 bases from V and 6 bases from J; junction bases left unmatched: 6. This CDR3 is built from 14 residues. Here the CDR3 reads CASSGTGRVNEQFF. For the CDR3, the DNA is TGTGCCAGCAGTGGGACAGGCCGCGTCAATGAGCAGTTCTTC.

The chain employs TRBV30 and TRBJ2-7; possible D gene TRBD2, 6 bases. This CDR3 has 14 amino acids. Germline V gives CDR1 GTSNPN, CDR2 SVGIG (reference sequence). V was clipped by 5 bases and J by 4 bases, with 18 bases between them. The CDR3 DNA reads TGTGCCTGGGCGAACGGAGGGACTCTGTACGAGCAGTACTTC. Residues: CAWANGGTLYEQYF. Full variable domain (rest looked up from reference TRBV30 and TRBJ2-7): SQTIHQWPATLVQPVGSPLSLECTVEGTSNPNLYWYRQAAGRGLQLLFYSVGIGQISSEVPQNLSASRPQDRQFILSSKKLLLSDSGFYLCAWANGGTLYEQYFGPGTRLTVT.

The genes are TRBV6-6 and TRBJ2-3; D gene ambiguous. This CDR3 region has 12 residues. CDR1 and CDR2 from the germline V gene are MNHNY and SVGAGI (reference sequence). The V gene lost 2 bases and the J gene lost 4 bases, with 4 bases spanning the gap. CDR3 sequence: CASSYKPDTQYF. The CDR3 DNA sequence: TGTGCCAGCAGTTACAAGCCAGATACGCAGTATTTT.

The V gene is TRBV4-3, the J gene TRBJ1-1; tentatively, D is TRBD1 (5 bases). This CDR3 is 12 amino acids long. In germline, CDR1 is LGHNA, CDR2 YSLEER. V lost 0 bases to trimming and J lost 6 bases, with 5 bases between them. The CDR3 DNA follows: TGCGCCAGCAGCCAAGAAGGGGCTGAAGCTTTCTTT. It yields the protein CASSQEGAEAFF.

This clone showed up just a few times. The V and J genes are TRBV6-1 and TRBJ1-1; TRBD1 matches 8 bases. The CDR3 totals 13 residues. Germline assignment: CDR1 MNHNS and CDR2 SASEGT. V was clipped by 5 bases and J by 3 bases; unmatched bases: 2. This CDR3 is CASSLDRDTEAFF. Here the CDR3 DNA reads TGTGCCAGCAGTTTGGACAGGGACACTGAAGCTTTCTTT.